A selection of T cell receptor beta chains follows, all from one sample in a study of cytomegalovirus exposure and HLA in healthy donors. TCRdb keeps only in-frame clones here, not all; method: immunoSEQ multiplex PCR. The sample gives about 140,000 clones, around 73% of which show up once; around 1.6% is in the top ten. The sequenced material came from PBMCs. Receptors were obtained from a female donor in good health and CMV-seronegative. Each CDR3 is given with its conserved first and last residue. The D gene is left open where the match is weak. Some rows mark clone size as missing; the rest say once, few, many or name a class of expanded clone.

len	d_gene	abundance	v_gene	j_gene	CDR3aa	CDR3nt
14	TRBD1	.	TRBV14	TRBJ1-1	CASSFDRGPTEAFF	TGTGCCAGCAGCTTCGACAGGGGGCCGACTGAAGCTTTCTTT
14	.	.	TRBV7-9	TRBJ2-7	CASSLHERIYEQYF	TGTGCCAGCAGCTTACACGAGCGCATTTACGAGCAGTACTTC
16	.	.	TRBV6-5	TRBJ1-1	CASSYSTVRGFVKAFF	TGTGCCAGCAGTTACTCGACCGTCCGGGGTTTTGTGAAAGCTTTCTTT
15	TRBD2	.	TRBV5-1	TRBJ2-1	CASSPPAGGYNEQFF	TGCGCCAGCAGCCCCCCAGCGGGAGGCTACAATGAGCAGTTCTTC
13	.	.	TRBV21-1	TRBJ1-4	CASRGDRAEKLFF	TGTGCCAGCAGGGGGGACAGGGCTGAAAAACTGTTTTTT
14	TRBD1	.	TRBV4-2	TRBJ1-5	CASSLTGENQPQHF	TGTGCCAGCAGCCTAACAGGGGAAAATCAGCCCCAGCATTTT
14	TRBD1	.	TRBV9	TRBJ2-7	CASSAGDRPHEQYF	TGTGCCAGCAGCGCGGGGGACAGGCCCCACGAGCAGTACTTC
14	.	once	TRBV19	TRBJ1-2	CASRRDASDYGYTF	TGTGCCAGTAGACGGGATGCAAGCGACTATGGCTACACCTTC
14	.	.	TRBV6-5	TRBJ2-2	CASSYSQGWRELFF	TGTGCCAGCAGTTATTCCCAGGGGTGGCGGGAGCTGTTTTTT
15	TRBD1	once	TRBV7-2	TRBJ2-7	CASNIPGQGVYEQYF	TGTGCCAGCAACATACCCGGACAGGGGGTGTACGAGCAGTACTTC
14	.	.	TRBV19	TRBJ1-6	CASSTGQRDSPLHF	TGTGCCAGTAGTACCGGACAGAGGGACTCACCCCTCCACTTT
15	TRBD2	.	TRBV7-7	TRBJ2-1	CASSPGTSGLNEQFF	TGTGCTAGCAGCCCCGGGACTAGCGGTCTCAATGAGCAGTTCTTC
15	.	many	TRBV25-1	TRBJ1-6	CASSESEASNSPLHF	TGTGCCAGCAGTGAATCTGAAGCCTCTAATTCACCCCTCCACTTT
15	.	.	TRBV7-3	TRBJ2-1	CASSNDSSSYNEQFF	TGTGCCAGCAGCAACGATTCGAGCTCCTACAATGAGCAGTTCTTC
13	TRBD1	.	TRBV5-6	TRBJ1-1	CASNGRGWTEAFF	TGTGCCAGCAATGGCAGGGGGTGGACTGAAGCTTTCTTT
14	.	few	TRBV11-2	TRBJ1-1	CASSSIGEVTEAFF	TGTGCCAGCAGCTCCATCGGGGAGGTCACTGAGGCTTTCTTT
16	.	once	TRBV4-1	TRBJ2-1	CASSQDLGDSYNEQFF	TGCGCCAGCAGCCAAGATCTAGGGGACTCCTACAATGAGCAGTTCTTC
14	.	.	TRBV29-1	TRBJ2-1	CSVVTVGIYNEQFF	TGCAGCGTTGTAACAGTGGGCATTTACAATGAGCAGTTCTTC
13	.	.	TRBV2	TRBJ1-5	CASTLMEGQPQHF	TGTGCCAGCACCCTAATGGAGGGGCAGCCCCAGCATTTT
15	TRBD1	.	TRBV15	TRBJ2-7	CATSRAGQGVGEQYF	TGTGCCACCAGCAGAGCTGGACAGGGCGTAGGCGAGCAGTACTTC
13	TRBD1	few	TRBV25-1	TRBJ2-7	CASSERTGEEQYF	TGTGCCAGCAGTGAGCGGACAGGGGAGGAGCAGTACTTC
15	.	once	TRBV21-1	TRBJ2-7	CASPKGDRISYEQYF	TGTGCCAGCCCAAAGGGGGACAGGATCTCCTACGAGCAGTACTTC
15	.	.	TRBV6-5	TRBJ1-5	CASSYSIAGGQPQHF	TGTGCCAGCAGTTACTCGATAGCGGGGGGTCAGCCCCAGCATTTT
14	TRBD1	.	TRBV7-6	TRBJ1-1	CASSPSDRGPEAFF	TGTGCCAGCAGCCCGTCCGACAGGGGCCCTGAAGCTTTCTTT
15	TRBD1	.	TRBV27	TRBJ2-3	CASSLDRARTDTQYF	TGTGCCAGCAGCCTCGACAGGGCTCGCACAGATACGCAGTATTTT
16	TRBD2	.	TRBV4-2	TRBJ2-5	CASSQEGTSGEETQYF	TGTGCCAGCAGCCAAGAAGGGACTAGCGGGGAAGAGACCCAGTACTTC
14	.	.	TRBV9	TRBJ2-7	CASSVAGYAYEQYF	TGTGCCAGCAGCGTAGCCGGGTACGCCTACGAGCAGTACTTC
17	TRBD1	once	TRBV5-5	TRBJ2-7	CASSLAGLDRRSYEQYF	TGTGCCAGCAGCTTGGCCGGGTTGGACAGGAGGTCCTACGAGCAGTACTTC
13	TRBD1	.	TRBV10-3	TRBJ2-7	CATRDRGFPEQYF	TGTGCCACCAGGGACAGGGGGTTCCCCGAGCAGTACTTC
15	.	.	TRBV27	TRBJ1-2	CASSLSPGKLTGYTF	TGTGCCAGCAGTTTATCCCCAGGGAAGCTAACTGGCTACACCTTC
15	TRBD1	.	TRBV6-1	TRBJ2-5	CASSEDRGFQETQYF	TGTGCCAGCAGTGAGGACAGGGGGTTCCAAGAGACCCAGTACTTC
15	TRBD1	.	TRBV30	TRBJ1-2	CAWSTLQGAEYGYTF	TGTGCCTGGAGTACTTTACAGGGGGCAGAGTATGGCTACACCTTC
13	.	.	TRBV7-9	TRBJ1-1	CASVGNSEQATFF	TGTGCCAGCGTAGGGAATTCGGAACAGGCTACTTTCTTT
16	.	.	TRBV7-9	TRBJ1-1	CASSAPDHQGSTEAFF	TGTGCCAGCAGCGCCCCGGACCACCAGGGGAGCACTGAAGCTTTCTTT
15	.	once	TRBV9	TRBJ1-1	CASSVGNSMNTEAFF	TGTGCCAGCAGCGTAGGAAACAGCATGAACACTGAAGCTTTCTTT
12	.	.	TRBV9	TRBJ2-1	CASSVDSGEQFF	TGTGCCAGCAGCGTAGACAGTGGCGAGCAGTTCTTC
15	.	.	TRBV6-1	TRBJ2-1	CASTGLFGSYNEQFF	TGTGCCAGTACAGGGCTTTTTGGGTCCTACAATGAGCAGTTCTTC
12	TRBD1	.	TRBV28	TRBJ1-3	CASSPPGDRGHF	TGTGCCAGCAGTCCCCCTGGGGACAGGGGGCATTTT
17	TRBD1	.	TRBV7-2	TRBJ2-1	CASSLNPPGTGYNEQFF	TGTGCCAGCAGCTTAAACCCTCCCGGGACAGGCTACAATGAGCAGTTCTTC
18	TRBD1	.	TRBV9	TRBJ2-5	CASSVSTGVNIRQETQYF	TGTGCCAGCAGCGTATCGACAGGGGTGAATATTCGGCAAGAGACCCAGTACTTC
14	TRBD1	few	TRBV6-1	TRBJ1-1	CASRPGTGNTEAFF	TGTGCCAGCAGACCCGGGACAGGGAACACTGAAGCTTTCTTT
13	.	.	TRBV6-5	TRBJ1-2	CASSYSGAGGYTF	TGTGCCAGCAGTTACTCTGGTGCGGGGGGCTACACCTTC
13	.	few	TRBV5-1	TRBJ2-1	CASSFTYGNEQFF	TGCGCCAGCAGCTTCACCTACGGCAATGAGCAGTTCTTC
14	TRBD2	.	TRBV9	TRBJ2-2	CASTPSGNTGELFF	TGTGCCAGCACACCTAGCGGCAACACCGGGGAGCTGTTTTTT
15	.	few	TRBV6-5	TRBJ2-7	CASSASGVSSYEQYF	TGTGCCAGCAGCGCATCCGGGGTCTCCTCCTACGAGCAGTACTTC
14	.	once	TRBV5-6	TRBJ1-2	CASSFQVGLSGYTF	TGTGCCAGCAGCTTTCAGGTGGGACTGAGCGGCTACACCTTC
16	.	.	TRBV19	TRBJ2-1	CASSIDRGSRYNEQFF	TGTGCCAGTAGTATAGATCGGGGGAGTCGCTACAATGAGCAGTTCTTC
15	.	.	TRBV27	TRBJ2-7	CAGSPSPGQAYEQYF	TGTGCCGGCAGTCCCTCCCCGGGACAAGCCTACGAGCAGTACTTC